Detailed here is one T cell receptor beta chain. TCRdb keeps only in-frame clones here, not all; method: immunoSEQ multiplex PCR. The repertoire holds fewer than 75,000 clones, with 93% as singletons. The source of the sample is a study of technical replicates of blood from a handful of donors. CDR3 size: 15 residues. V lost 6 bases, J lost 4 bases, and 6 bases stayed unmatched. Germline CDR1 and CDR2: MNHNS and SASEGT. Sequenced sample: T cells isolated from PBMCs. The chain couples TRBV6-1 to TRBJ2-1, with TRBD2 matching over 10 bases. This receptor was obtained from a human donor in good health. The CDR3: CASSVTSGPYNEQFF. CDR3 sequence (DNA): TGTGCCAGCAGCGTGACTAGCGGGCCATACAATGAGCAGTTCTTC.